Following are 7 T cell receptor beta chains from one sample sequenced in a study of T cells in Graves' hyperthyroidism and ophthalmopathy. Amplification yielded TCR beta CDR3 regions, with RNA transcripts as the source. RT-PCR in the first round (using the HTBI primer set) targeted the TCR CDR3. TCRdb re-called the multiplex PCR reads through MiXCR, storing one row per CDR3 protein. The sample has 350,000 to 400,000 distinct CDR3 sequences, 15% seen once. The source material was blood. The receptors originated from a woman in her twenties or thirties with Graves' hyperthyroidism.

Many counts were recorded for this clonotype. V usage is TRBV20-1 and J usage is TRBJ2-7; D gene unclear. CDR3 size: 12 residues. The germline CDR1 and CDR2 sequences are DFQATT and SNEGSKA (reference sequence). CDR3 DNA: TGCAGCACGGTCCTTACCCCCTACGAGCAGTACTTC. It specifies CSTVLTPYEQYF.

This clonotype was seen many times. CDR3: CASSPSSGSLQFF. The CDR3 DNA follows: TGTGCCAGCAGCCCGTCTAGCGGGAGCCTGCAGTTCTTC. J is TRBJ2-1 and V is TRBV3-1; TRBD2 matches 10 bases. V dropped 4 bases and J dropped 12; count of bases not matched to a gene: 6. The CDR3 runs to 13 residues. Germline-derived CDR1 and CDR2 are LGHDT and YNNKEL (reference sequence).

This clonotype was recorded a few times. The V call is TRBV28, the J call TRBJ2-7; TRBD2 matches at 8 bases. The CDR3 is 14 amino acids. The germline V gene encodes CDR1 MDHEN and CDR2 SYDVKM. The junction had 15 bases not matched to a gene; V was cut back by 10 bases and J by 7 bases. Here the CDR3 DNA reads TGTGCCACTAAGGATCGACTAGCGTTGAGGGAGCAGTACTTC. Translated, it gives CATKDRLALREQYF.

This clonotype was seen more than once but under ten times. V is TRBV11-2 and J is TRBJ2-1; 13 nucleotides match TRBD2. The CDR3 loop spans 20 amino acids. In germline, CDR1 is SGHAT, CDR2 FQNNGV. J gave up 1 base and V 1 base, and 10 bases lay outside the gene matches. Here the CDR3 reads CASSLVSGLAGVGSYNEQFF. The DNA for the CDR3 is TGTGCCAGCAGCTTAGTGTCTGGACTAGCGGGAGTTGGGTCCTACAATGAGCAGTTCTTC.

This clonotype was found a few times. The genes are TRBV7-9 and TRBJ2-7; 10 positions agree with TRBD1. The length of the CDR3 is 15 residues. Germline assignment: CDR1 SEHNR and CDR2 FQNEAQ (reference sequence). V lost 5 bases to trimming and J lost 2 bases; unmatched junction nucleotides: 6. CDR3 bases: TGTGCCAGCAGCGAGGTAGGGACAGGGGCCTACGAGCAGTACTTC. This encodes CASSEVGTGAYEQYF.

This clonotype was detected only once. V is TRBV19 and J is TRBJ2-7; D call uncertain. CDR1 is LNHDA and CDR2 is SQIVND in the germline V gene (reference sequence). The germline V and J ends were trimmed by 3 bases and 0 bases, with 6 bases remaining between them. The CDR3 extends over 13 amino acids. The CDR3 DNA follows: TGTGCCAGTAGTATGACCGCCTCCTACGAGCAGTACTTC. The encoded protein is CASSMTASYEQYF.

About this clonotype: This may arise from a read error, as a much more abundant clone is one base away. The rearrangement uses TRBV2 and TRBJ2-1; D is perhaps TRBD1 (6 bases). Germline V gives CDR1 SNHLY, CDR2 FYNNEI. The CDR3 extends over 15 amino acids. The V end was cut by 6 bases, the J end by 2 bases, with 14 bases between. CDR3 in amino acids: CASSVEGQPYNEQFF. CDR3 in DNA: TGTGCCAGCAGCGTAGAAGGACAGCCCTACAATGAGCAGTTCTTC.